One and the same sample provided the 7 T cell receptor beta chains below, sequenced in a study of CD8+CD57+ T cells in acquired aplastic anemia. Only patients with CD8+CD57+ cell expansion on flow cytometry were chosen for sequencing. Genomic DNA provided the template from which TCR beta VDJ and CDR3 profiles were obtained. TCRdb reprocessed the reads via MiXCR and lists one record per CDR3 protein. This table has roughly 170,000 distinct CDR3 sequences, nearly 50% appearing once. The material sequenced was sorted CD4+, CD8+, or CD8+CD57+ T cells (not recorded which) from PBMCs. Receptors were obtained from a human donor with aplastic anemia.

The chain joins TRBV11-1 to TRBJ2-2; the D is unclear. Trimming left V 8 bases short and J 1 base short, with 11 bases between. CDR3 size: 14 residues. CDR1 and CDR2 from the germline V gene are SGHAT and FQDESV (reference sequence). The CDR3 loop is CASGRKGNTGELFF. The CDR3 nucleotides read TGTGCCAGCGGACGGAAGGGGAACACCGGGGAGCTGTTTTTT.

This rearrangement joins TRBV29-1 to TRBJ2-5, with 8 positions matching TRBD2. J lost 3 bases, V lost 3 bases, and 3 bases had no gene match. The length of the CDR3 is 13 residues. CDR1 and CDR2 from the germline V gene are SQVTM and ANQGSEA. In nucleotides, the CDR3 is TGCAGCGTTGACGGGGGGGCGGAAGAGACCCAGTACTTC. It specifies CSVDGGAEETQYF.

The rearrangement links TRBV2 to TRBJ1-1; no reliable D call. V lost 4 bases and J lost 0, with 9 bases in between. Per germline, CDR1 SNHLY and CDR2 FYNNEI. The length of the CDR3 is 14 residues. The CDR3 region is CASSVEALNTEAFF. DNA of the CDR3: TGTGCCAGCAGTGTTGAAGCATTGAACACTGAAGCTTTCTTT.

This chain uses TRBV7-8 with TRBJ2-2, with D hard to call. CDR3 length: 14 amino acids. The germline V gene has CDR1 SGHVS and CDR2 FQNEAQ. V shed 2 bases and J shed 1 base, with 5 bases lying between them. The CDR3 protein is CASSLLENTGELFF. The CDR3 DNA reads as TGTGCCAGCAGCTTACTAGAGAACACCGGGGAGCTGTTTTTT.

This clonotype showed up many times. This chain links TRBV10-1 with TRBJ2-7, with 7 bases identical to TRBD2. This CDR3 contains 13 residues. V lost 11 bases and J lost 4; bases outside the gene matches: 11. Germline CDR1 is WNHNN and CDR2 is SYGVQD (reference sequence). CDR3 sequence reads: CAPTPGGLYEQYF. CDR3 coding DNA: TGCGCCCCCACCCCGGGGGGATTATACGAGCAGTACTTC.

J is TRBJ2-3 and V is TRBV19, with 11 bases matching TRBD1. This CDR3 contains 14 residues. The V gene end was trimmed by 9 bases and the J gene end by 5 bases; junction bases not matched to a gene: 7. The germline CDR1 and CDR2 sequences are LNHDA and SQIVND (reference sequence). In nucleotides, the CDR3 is TGTGCCAGCGAAGGACAGGGGGCTGGAGATACGCAGTATTTT. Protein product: CASEGQGAGDTQYF.

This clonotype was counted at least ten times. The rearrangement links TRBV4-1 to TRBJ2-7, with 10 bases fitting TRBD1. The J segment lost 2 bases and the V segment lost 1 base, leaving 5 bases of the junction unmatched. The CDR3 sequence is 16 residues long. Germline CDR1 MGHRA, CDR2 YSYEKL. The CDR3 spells CASSQGAGTGAYEQYF. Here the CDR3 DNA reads TGCGCCAGCAGCCAAGGTGCCGGGACAGGGGCCTACGAGCAGTACTTC.